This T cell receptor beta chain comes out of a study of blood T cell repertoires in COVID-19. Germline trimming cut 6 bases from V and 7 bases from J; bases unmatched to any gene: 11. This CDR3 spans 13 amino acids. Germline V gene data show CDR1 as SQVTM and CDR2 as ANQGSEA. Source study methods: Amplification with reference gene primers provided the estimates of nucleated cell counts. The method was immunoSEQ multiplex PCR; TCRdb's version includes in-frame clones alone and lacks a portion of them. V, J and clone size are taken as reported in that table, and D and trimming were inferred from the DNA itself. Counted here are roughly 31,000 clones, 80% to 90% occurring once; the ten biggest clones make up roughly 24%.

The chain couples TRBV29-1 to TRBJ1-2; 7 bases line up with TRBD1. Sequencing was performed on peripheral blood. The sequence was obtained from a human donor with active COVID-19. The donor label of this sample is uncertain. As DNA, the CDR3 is TGCAGCGTCCCCGCGACAGGGAGGACTGGCTACACCTTC. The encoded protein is CSVPATGRTGYTF.